The clone carrying this TCR beta chain has a single count. What it binds is unknown. Germline CDR1 reads GTSNPN; CDR2 reads SVGIG (reference sequence). The CDR3 runs 14 residues. The V gene lost 3 bases and the J gene lost 0 bases, with 11 bases spanning the gap. PCR primers comprised 60 Vbeta and 13 Jbeta primers. In the original processing: An analysis performed later counted 60 million to 90 million unique TCR beta chains (roughly 11 million of them shared). Measured with immunoSEQ multiplex PCR; TCRdb has only the in-frame clones, and not every one. The V and J calls and clone size are taken from that table; D and trimming were inferred from the DNA. The sample lists tens of thousands of clones, approximately 79% seen once, with over 10% in the top ten. The record originates from a study of cytomegalovirus exposure and HLA in healthy donors. Study overall: An earlier analysis identified under 130 million unique TCR beta sequences in about 180 million T cells. Points from the study as a whole: Earlier results showed most TCR beta V segments being productive about 90% or about 30% of the time. In a later analysis, a missense DCLRE1C variant was linked to TCR beta V- and J-gene trimming.

Material: PBMCs. The rearrangement joins TRBV30 to TRBJ1-2, with D unresolved. This sequence was found in a woman in her thirties or forties in good health and CMV-seropositive. In DNA form, the CDR3 reads TGTGCCTGGAGGCCCGGCACTACTAACTATGGCTACACCTTC. The encoded protein is CAWRPGTTNYGYTF.